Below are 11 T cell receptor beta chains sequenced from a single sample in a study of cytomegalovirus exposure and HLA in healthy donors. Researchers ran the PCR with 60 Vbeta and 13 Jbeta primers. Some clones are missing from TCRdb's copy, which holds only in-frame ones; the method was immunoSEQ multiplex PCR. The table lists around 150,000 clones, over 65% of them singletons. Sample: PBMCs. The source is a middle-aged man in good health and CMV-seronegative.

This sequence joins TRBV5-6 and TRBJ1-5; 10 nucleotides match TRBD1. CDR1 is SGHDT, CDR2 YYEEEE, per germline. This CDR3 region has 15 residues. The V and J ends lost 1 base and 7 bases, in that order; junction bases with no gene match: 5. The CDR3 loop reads CASSLSPDRGQPQHF. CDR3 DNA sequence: TGTGCCAGCAGCTTGAGTCCGGACAGGGGGCAGCCCCAGCATTTT.

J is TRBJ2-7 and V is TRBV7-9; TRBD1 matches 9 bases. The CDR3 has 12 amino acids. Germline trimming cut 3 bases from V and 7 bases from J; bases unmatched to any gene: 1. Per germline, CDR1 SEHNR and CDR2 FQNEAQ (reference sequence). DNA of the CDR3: TGTGCCAGCAGCTTGACAGGGGGGGAGCAGTACTTC. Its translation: CASSLTGGEQYF.

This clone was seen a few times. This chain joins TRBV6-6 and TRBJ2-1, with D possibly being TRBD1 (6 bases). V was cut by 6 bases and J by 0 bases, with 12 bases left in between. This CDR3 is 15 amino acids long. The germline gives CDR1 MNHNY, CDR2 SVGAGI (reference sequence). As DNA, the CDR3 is TGTGCCAGCAGGTCCGGGACAAGCTCCTACAATGAGCAGTTCTTC. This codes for CASRSGTSSYNEQFF.

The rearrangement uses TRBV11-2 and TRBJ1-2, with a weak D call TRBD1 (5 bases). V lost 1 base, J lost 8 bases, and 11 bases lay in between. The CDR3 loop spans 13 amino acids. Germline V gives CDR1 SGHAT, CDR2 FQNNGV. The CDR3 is CASSLGPGVGYTF. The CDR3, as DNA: TGTGCCAGCAGCTTAGGTCCGGGGGTAGGCTACACCTTC.

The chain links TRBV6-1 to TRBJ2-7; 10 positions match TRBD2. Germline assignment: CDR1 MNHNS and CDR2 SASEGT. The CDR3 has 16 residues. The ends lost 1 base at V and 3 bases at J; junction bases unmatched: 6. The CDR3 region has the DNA TGTGCCAGCAGTGAAGGTTTTAGCGGGAGGAACTACGAGCAGTACTTC. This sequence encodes CASSEGFSGRNYEQYF.

This chain's CDR3 is CASSVAGQGRGSGNTIYF. CDR3 sequence (DNA): TGTGCCAGCAGCGTAGCAGGACAGGGGAGGGGCTCTGGAAACACCATATATTTT. This rearrangement joins TRBV9 to TRBJ1-3, with 9 bases identical to TRBD1. Looked up from germline, CDR1 is SGDLS and CDR2 is YYNGEE. This CDR3 region has 18 residues. Trimming at V came to 0 bases and at J to 0 bases, leaving 7 bases not matched to a gene.

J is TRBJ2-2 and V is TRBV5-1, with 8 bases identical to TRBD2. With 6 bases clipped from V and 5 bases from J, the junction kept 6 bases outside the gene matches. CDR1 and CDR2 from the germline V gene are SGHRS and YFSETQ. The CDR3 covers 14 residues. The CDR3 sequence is CASTSGSETGELFF. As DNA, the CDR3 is TGCGCCAGCACGAGCGGGAGTGAGACCGGGGAGCTGTTTTTT.

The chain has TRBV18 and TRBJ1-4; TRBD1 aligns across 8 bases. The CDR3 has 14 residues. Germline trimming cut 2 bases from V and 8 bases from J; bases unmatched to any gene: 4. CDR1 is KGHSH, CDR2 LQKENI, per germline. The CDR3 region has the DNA TGTGCCAGCTCACCAGGACAGGGAAACGAAAAACTGTTTTTT. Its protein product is CASSPGQGNEKLFF.

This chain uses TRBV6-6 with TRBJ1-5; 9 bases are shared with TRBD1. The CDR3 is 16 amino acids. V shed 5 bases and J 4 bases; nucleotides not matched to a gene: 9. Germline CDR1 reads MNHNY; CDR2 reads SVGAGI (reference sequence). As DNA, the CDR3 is TGTGCCAGCAGTCCCGGGACAGGGATGGTTAATCAGCCCCAGCATTTT. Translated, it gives CASSPGTGMVNQPQHF.

CDR3 sequence reads: CASSVGDGTGQNEQYF. CDR3 nucleotides: TGTGCCAGCAGCGTTGGGGACGGGACAGGGCAAAACGAGCAGTACTTC. The rearrangement links TRBV9 to TRBJ2-7; 9 bases are shared with TRBD1. The trim removed 2 bases at V and 5 bases at J, leaving 11 bases unmatched. There are 16 residues in the CDR3. Germline loops: CDR1 SGDLS, CDR2 YYNGEE.

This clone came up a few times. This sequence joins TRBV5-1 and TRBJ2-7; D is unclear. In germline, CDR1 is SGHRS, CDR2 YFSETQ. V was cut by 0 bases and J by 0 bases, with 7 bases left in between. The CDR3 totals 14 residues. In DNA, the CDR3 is TGCGCCAGCAGCTTGGGCCCCGGCTCCTACGAGCAGTACTTC. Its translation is CASSLGPGSYEQYF.